These 20 T cell receptor beta chains came from one sample sequenced in a study of blood T cell repertoires in COVID-19. Clones were read by immunoSEQ multiplex PCR, and TCRdb kept only the in-frame ones, dropping some. Of around 220,000 clones in the sample, about nine tenths were seen once. Sequencing was performed on PBMCs or T cells enriched from blood (not recorded which). All receptors derive from a woman under 40 with acute COVID-19.

In its sample, this clone was seen many times. J is TRBJ2-2 and V is TRBV19; TRBD1 aligns across 12 bases. CDR1 and CDR2 from the germline V gene are LNHDA and SQIVND (reference sequence). The junction had 5 bases not matched to a gene; V was cut back by 5 bases and J by 7 bases. The CDR3 loop spans 15 amino acids. CDR3: CASSGGQGANGELFF. For the CDR3, the DNA is TGTGCCAGTAGTGGGGGACAGGGGGCCAACGGGGAGCTGTTTTTT.

The gene calls are TRBV9 and TRBJ1-4; 7 positions match TRBD1. The CDR3 is 15 amino acids. Germline trimming cut 3 bases from V and 6 bases from J; bases unmatched to any gene: 8. Per germline, CDR1 SGDLS and CDR2 YYNGEE. In nucleotides, the CDR3 is TGTGCCAGCAGCGCCCCGGGACAGTCGGATGAAAAACTGTTTTTT. Encoded protein: CASSAPGQSDEKLFF.

The chain links TRBV28 to TRBJ1-3, with D possibly being TRBD1 (5 bases). Germline V CDR1 and CDR2: MDHEN, SYDVKM. The CDR3 sequence is 17 residues long. Trimming left V 6 bases short and J 1 base short, with 19 bases between. This CDR3 reads CASSTPGGGASGNTIYF. CDR3 sequence (DNA): TGTGCCAGCAGCACCCCAGGAGGAGGGGCTTCTGGAAACACCATATATTTT.

A word on this clone: A junction boundary mismatches the germline segment, possibly from a read error. Other DNA sequences in this specimen translate into the identical CDR3. This rearrangement joins TRBV2 to TRBJ2-1; 7 bases line up with TRBD2. Germline-derived CDR1 and CDR2 are SNHLY and FYNNEI. CDR3 size: 14 residues. CDR3 bases: TGTGCTAGCAGTGAAGCGGGACTCTCCGGTGAGCAGTTCTTC. Residues: CASSEAGLSGEQFF.

J is TRBJ2-7 and V is TRBV5-6; TRBD2 is a possible D gene (5 bases). V gave up 2 bases and J gave up 0 bases, with 15 bases separating them. Germline V CDR1 and CDR2: SGHDT, YYEEEE. The CDR3 spans 16 residues. DNA of the CDR3: TGTGCCAGCAGCTTCCGGCGGGCTAAGAGCTCCTACGAGCAGTACTTC. Residues: CASSFRRAKSSYEQYF.

This sequence joins TRBV18 and TRBJ1-4; possible D gene TRBD1, 6 bases. In germline, CDR1 is KGHSH, CDR2 LQKENI. V was pared by 3 bases and J by 3 bases, with 8 bases between. This CDR3 spans 14 amino acids. CDR3: CASSPRGANEKLFF. CDR3 nucleotides: TGTGCCAGCTCACCCAGGGGAGCTAATGAAAAACTGTTTTTT. Based on the CDR3 plus reference TRBV18 and TRBJ1-4, the full variable domain is NAGVMQNPRHLVRRRGQEARLRCSPMKGHSHVYWYRQLPEEGLKFMVYLQKENIIDESGMPKERFSAEFPKEGPSILRIQQVVRGDSAAYFCASSPRGANEKLFFGSGTQLSVL.

This clone was seen a handful of times. This chain links TRBV7-2 with TRBJ1-3; 10 bases align to TRBD1. This CDR3 spans 15 amino acids. Germline V gene sequence: CDR1 SGHTA, CDR2 FQGNSA. V lost 6 bases to trimming and J lost 4 bases; unmatched junction nucleotides: 6. Here the CDR3 reads CASRDRGIEGNTIYF. CDR3 sequence (DNA): TGTGCCAGCAGGGACAGGGGGATTGAGGGAAACACCATATATTTT.

The chain joins TRBV15 to TRBJ1-5; the D is unclear. The CDR3 runs 15 residues. Germline values: CDR1 LNHNV, CDR2 YYDKDF (reference sequence). Trimming removed 1 base at V and 5 bases at J, with 12 bases between. The CDR3 is CATSRGRQTDQPQHF. CDR3 nucleotide sequence: TGTGCCACCAGCAGAGGGAGGCAGACTGATCAGCCCCAGCATTTT. Based on the CDR3 plus reference TRBV15 and TRBJ1-5, the full variable domain is DAMVIQNPRYQVTQFGKPVTLSCSQTLNHNVMYWYQQKSSQAPKLLFHYYDKDFNNEADTPDNFQSRRPNTSFCFLDIRSPGLGDTAMYLCATSRGRQTDQPQHFGDGTRLSIL.

This chain uses TRBV4-1 with TRBJ2-5; 7 bases match TRBD1. Germline V gene data show CDR1 as MGHRA and CDR2 as YSYEKL. J gave up 4 bases and V 4 bases, and 12 bases lay outside the gene matches. This CDR3 spans 16 amino acids. The CDR3 region has the DNA TGCGCCAGCAGCCGGATACAGGGGTTGTTTCCAGAGACCCAGTACTTC. Translated, it gives CASSRIQGLFPETQYF.

This chain joins TRBV7-9 and TRBJ2-7, with D hard to call. The CDR3 contains 15 residues. The germline CDR1 and CDR2 sequences are SEHNR and FQNEAQ (reference sequence). V gave up 5 bases and J gave up 3 bases, with 17 bases separating them. This CDR3 is CASSPAPAGGYEQYF. The CDR3 DNA is TGTGCCAGCAGCCCCGCTCCGGCAGGTGGCTACGAGCAGTACTTC.

This clone was seen more than once but under ten times. The chain recombines TRBV2 with TRBJ1-2; no clear D gene. This CDR3 has 10 residues. Germline lookup yields CDR1 SNHLY and CDR2 FYNNEI. With 4 bases removed from V and 7 bases from J, the gap between germline ends came to 4 bases. The CDR3 sequence is CASSAGGYTF. The CDR3 DNA follows: TGTGCCAGCAGTGCCGGTGGCTACACCTTC.

This chain's CDR3 is CASSMTGGSGELFF. CDR3 sequence (DNA): TGTGCCAGCAGTATGACAGGGGGATCCGGGGAGCTGTTTTTT. This chain joins TRBV7-9 and TRBJ2-2, with 9 bases fitting TRBD1. The length of the CDR3 is 14 residues. Germline-derived CDR1 and CDR2 are SEHNR and FQNEAQ (reference sequence). Trimming at V came to 6 bases and at J to 6 bases, leaving 5 bases not matched to a gene.

The chain combines TRBV4-3 with TRBJ1-1; 9 positions match TRBD1. Germline trimming cut 6 bases from V and 0 bases from J; bases unmatched to any gene: 2. The CDR3 spans 14 residues. Germline loops: CDR1 LGHNA, CDR2 YSLEER. The CDR3 loop reads CASRGDRVNTEAFF. As DNA, the CDR3 is TGCGCCAGCAGGGGGGACAGGGTGAACACTGAAGCTTTCTTT.

J is TRBJ2-5 and V is TRBV12-1; the D call of TRBD1 is as the table states it, not checked on the DNA. TRBV12-1 is flagged as a pseudogene. This CDR3 contains 15 residues. Here the CDR3 reads CASSFVGQDQETQYF. The CDR3 bases are TGTGCCAGCAGCTTTGTGGGACAGGACCAAGAGACCCAGTACTTC.

The rearrangement links TRBV19 to TRBJ1-4, with D tentatively TRBD1 (6 bases). This CDR3 is 14 amino acids long. With 9 bases removed from V and 7 bases from J, the gap between germline ends came to 18 bases. Germline V gives CDR1 LNHDA, CDR2 SQIVND (reference sequence). CDR3 in DNA: TGTGCCAGCTCAGGGACCACGGACAGTGAAAAACTGTTTTTT. Encoded protein: CASSGTTDSEKLFF.

The V and J genes are TRBV5-1 and TRBJ2-4, with TRBD2 as a possible D gene (6 bases). V lost 1 base, J lost 6 bases, and 17 bases lay in between. The CDR3 has 16 residues. Germline V gene lookup returns CDR1 SGHRS and CDR2 YFSETQ. CDR3 DNA sequence: TGCGCCAGCAGCTTGCAGGGATCCGGGAGTGGAAACATTCAGTACTTC. This encodes CASSLQGSGSGNIQYF. Using reference TRBV5-1 and TRBJ2-4 for the parts outside the CDR3, the full variable domain is KAGVTQTPRYLIKTRGQQVTLSCSPISGHRSVSWYQQTPGQGLQFLFEYFSETQRNKGNFPGRFSGRQFSNSRSEMNVSTLELGDSALYLCASSLQGSGSGNIQYFGAGTRLSVL.

The genes are TRBV2 and TRBJ1-1, with D possibly TRBD1 on 6 matching bases. This CDR3 has 10 amino acids. Germline CDR1 is SNHLY and CDR2 is FYNNEI. The V gene lost 7 bases and the J gene lost 14 bases, with 14 bases spanning the gap. CDR3 protein: CASNGQIPFF. Written as DNA, the CDR3 is TGTGCCAGCAACGGACAGATACCCTTCTTT.

This rearrangement joins TRBV2 to TRBJ1-2; no clear D gene. The CDR3 loop spans 16 amino acids. Between the trimmed V and J ends, which lost 5 bases and 8 bases, there was a span of 24 bases. Per the germline V gene, CDR1 is SNHLY and CDR2 is FYNNEI. CDR3 in amino acids: CASSPWASSLSWGYTF. As DNA, the CDR3 is TGTGCCAGCAGTCCATGGGCATCCTCCCTAAGCTGGGGCTACACCTTC.

The chain couples TRBV27 to TRBJ1-3, with unresolved D. The V and J ends lost 6 bases and 2 bases respectively, with 11 bases between them. Germline lookup yields CDR1 MNHEY and CDR2 SMNVEV (reference sequence). The CDR3 is 14 residues long. DNA of the CDR3: TGTGCCAGCAGCGCAGAGGGTGCTGGAAACACCATATATTTT. Translation: CASSAEGAGNTIYF.

This chain connects TRBV28 to TRBJ1-1, with a possible D match to TRBD1 (6 bases). V gave up 8 bases and J gave up 0 bases, with 19 bases separating them. The CDR3 covers 16 residues. Germline V lookup: CDR1 MDHEN, CDR2 SYDVKM. The CDR3 DNA is TGTGCCAGCGAAAAACTCCAAGAGGGGGTGAACACTGAAGCTTTCTTT. Its translation is CASEKLQEGVNTEAFF.